The 20 T cell receptor beta chains presented below share a single source sample, sequenced in a study of shared clonotypes between healthy human individuals. The protocol was immunoSEQ multiplex PCR, while the TCRdb copy is restricted to in-frame clones and leaves out a portion. The table has about 1.1 million clones, approximately 80% seen once. Sequenced: memory CD4+ T cells from PBMCs. The subset here: CD45RA-negative fraction. These receptors came from a man aged 18 to 29 in good health. Some clones in this sample may be carry-over from other donors' samples.

This chain links TRBV5-6 with TRBJ1-1; unclear D gene. This CDR3 is built from 14 residues. Germline V lookup: CDR1 SGHDT, CDR2 YYEEEE. The V end lost 6 bases, the J end lost 1 base, and 13 bases lay between the germline ends. The CDR3 sequence: CASNLTQKNTEAFF. The CDR3 DNA sequence: TGTGCCAGCAATCTGACACAAAAGAACACTGAAGCTTTCTTT. The full variable domain, with the rest looked up from reference TRBV5-6 and TRBJ1-1, is DAGVTQSPTHLIKTRGQQVTLRCSPKSGHDTVSWYQQALGQGPQFIFQYYEEEERQRGNFPDRFSGHQFPNYSSELNVNALLLGDSALYLCASNLTQKNTEAFFGQGTRLTVV.

The chain couples TRBV4-3 to TRBJ1-5; D ambiguous. CDR1 is LGHNA, CDR2 YSLEER, per germline. V dropped 0 bases and J dropped 0 bases, with 12 bases sitting between them. CDR3 length equals 17 residues. CDR3 coding DNA: TGCGCCAGCAGCCAAGATATACAGACATATAGCAATCAGCCCCAGCATTTT. Encoded protein: CASSQDIQTYSNQPQHF.

The chain links TRBV9 to TRBJ2-1; 10 bases are a match to TRBD2. CDR1 SGDLS and CDR2 YYNGEE come from the germline V gene. Trimming cost V 3 bases and J 8 bases; bases outside gene matches: 5. The CDR3 is made up of 14 amino acids. In nucleotides, the CDR3 is TGTGCCAGCAGCGCTGCTAGCGGGAGTGATGAGCAGTTCTTC. Translated, it gives CASSAASGSDEQFF.

This chain uses TRBV27 with TRBJ2-5, with a possible D match to TRBD2 (6 bases). Germline V gives CDR1 MNHEY, CDR2 SMNVEV (reference sequence). The CDR3 length is 14 residues. V gave up 6 bases and J gave up 2 bases, with 13 bases separating them. In DNA, the CDR3 is TGTGCCAGCAGGCCGACTGGGACTCAAGAGACCCAGTACTTC. Residues: CASRPTGTQETQYF.

This sequence joins TRBV6-5 and TRBJ2-7; D is perhaps TRBD2 (6 bases). Deletions cut 0 bases from V and 5 bases from J, with 17 bases between. The CDR3 contains 16 residues. Germline V gene lookup returns CDR1 MNHEY and CDR2 SVGAGI. CDR3 DNA: TGTGCCAGCAGTTACTCGACGGGAGCGGGTTACCACGAGCAGTACTTC. Translating gives CASSYSTGAGYHEQYF.

Remarks on this clone: Other DNA sequences of this sample code for an identical CDR3. This rearrangement joins TRBV7-9 to TRBJ1-2; possible D gene TRBD1, 6 bases. Trimming pared 5 bases from V and 2 bases from J, leaving 9 bases between. This CDR3 is built from 13 residues. Germline V gene data show CDR1 as SEHNR and CDR2 as FQNEAQ (reference sequence). The CDR3 DNA reads as TGTGCCAGCAGCCGGACAGAGAACTATGGCTACACCTTC. Translation: CASSRTENYGYTF.

The V call is TRBV27, the J call TRBJ2-5, with D possibly being TRBD2 (5 bases). The germline V gene encodes CDR1 MNHEY and CDR2 SMNVEV (reference sequence). V lost 3 bases, J lost 2 bases, and 13 bases lay in between. The CDR3 contains 15 residues. Here the CDR3 reads CASSFARGRQETQYF. Here the CDR3 DNA reads TGTGCCAGCAGTTTCGCCCGGGGAAGACAAGAGACCCAGTACTTC.

This clone was counted only a few times. The genes are TRBV27 and TRBJ2-1; TRBD2 matches at 7 bases. V dropped 1 base and J dropped 6; count of bases not matched to a gene: 15. The germline V gene encodes CDR1 MNHEY and CDR2 SMNVEV (reference sequence). The CDR3 runs 18 residues. The CDR3 loop reads CASSLLGEGRKGSNEQFF. The CDR3 bases are TGTGCCAGCAGTTTATTAGGGGAGGGCCGGAAGGGAAGCAATGAGCAGTTCTTC.

This clone was recorded a few times. The same CDR3 can be traced to other DNA sequences in this sample. The chain couples TRBV5-1 to TRBJ1-2, with 9 bases matching TRBD1. The CDR3 runs 15 residues. J was trimmed by 4 bases and V by 0 bases; bases with no gene match: 4. Germline CDR1 is SGHRS and CDR2 is YFSETQ. The CDR3 region is CASSLDRGHVYGYTF. The CDR3 DNA is TGCGCCAGCAGCTTGGACAGGGGGCATGTCTATGGCTACACCTTC.

This chain connects TRBV28 to TRBJ1-2; D uncertain. Trimming took 7 bases from V and 7 from J, leaving 16 bases between them. The germline V gene encodes CDR1 MDHEN and CDR2 SYDVKM. CDR3 size: 13 residues. CDR3 sequence: CASKPFGVGGYTF. The CDR3 DNA follows: TGTGCCAGCAAGCCATTTGGGGTGGGTGGCTACACCTTC.

This chain connects TRBV5-1 to TRBJ2-7; 14 nucleotides align to TRBD2. Germline trimming cut 3 bases from V and 0 bases from J; bases unmatched to any gene: 14. CDR1 is SGHRS, CDR2 YFSETQ, per germline. This CDR3 has 20 amino acids. In nucleotides, the CDR3 is TGCGCCAGCAGCTCCTGGAGGGGACTAGCGGGAGTGTCGGGCTCCTACGAGCAGTACTTC. Its protein is CASSSWRGLAGVSGSYEQYF.

The rearrangement joins TRBV27 to TRBJ1-5, with a possible D match to TRBD1 (6 bases). In germline, CDR1 is MNHEY, CDR2 SMNVEV (reference sequence). V gave up 8 bases and J gave up 2 bases, with 13 bases separating them. This CDR3 contains 14 residues. The CDR3 is CASGAGVGNQPQHF. CDR3 DNA sequence: TGTGCCAGCGGGGCAGGGGTGGGCAATCAGCCCCAGCATTTT.

This chain connects TRBV4-1 to TRBJ2-4, with D possibly being TRBD2 (6 bases). Trimming shortened V by 3 bases and J by 3 bases, and 18 bases separated the two germline ends. The CDR3 length is 17 residues. Germline CDR1 MGHRA, CDR2 YSYEKL. Written as DNA, the CDR3 is TGCGCCAGCAGCCAGGGAAGACTAGACGGTGTCAAAAACATTCAGTACTTC. It specifies CASSQGRLDGVKNIQYF.

This rearrangement joins TRBV9 to TRBJ1-3; a possible D gene is TRBD1 (5 bases). Germline CDR1 is SGDLS and CDR2 is YYNGEE. V lost 3 bases and J lost 0, with 13 bases in between. CDR3 length: 16 residues. Here the CDR3 DNA reads TGTGCCAGCAGCGCGGGACTCCTCACCTCTGGAAACACCATATATTTT. Protein sequence: CASSAGLLTSGNTIYF.

The genes are TRBV7-6 and TRBJ1-5; D remains ambiguous. CDR3 length: 14 residues. The ends were cut back, 1 base at V and 3 bases at J, with 7 bases in the middle. Germline CDR1 SGHVS, CDR2 FNYEAQ. CDR3 bases: TGTGCCAGCAGCTTAGACGGATTCAATCAGCCCCAGCATTTT. It yields the protein CASSLDGFNQPQHF.

The CDR3 nucleotides read TGTGCCAGCAGGCCCGGGACGGCCACAGATACGCAGTATTTT. The encoded protein is CASRPGTATDTQYF. This chain joins TRBV28 and TRBJ2-3; D is perhaps TRBD1 or TRBD2 (5 bases each). The CDR3 has 14 amino acids. Deletions cut 6 bases from V and 2 bases from J, with 12 bases between. Germline V gene lookup returns CDR1 MDHEN and CDR2 SYDVKM. Full variable domain (outside the CDR3, taken from reference TRBV28 and TRBJ2-3): DVKVTQSSRYLVKRTGEKVFLECVQDMDHENMFWYRQDPGLGLRLIYFSYDVKMKEKGDIPEGYSVSREKKERFSLILESASTNQTSMYLCASRPGTATDTQYFGPGTRLTVL.

This chain connects TRBV19 to TRBJ2-1; 8 nucleotides line up with TRBD1. The V segment lost 3 bases and the J segment 10 bases; nucleotides outside the gene matches: 11. CDR3 size: 15 residues. The V gene's germline CDR1 is LNHDA and CDR2 SQIVND (reference sequence). The CDR3 reads CASSIRGQVGAEQFF. The DNA for the CDR3 is TGTGCCAGTAGTATCCGGGGACAGGTTGGGGCCGAGCAGTTCTTC.

The chain has TRBV19 and TRBJ2-7; TRBD2 agrees at 8 bases. The CDR3 spans 13 residues. CDR1 is LNHDA, CDR2 SQIVND, per germline (reference sequence). V trimming: 7 bases; J trimming: 0 bases; junction bases outside the gene matches: 2. In DNA form, the CDR3 reads TGTGCCAGTATGAGCGGGAGCTCCTACGAGCAGTACTTC. Protein product: CASMSGSSYEQYF.

The chain is built from TRBV10-3 and TRBJ2-7; 7 bases fit TRBD1. Germline assignment: CDR1 ENHRY and CDR2 SYGVKD. V lost 5 bases to trimming and J lost 3 bases; unmatched junction nucleotides: 4. The length of the CDR3 is 13 residues. CDR3 protein: CAISRTGSYEQYF. CDR3 in DNA: TGTGCCATCAGTCGGACAGGCAGCTACGAGCAGTACTTC.

The chain couples TRBV29-1 to TRBJ2-3; 9 bases line up with TRBD1. The CDR3 consists of 14 residues. Germline trimming cut 4 bases from V and 3 bases from J; bases unmatched to any gene: 5. In germline, CDR1 is SQVTM, CDR2 ANQGSEA. CDR3 residues: CSVGGTGSTDTQYF. The CDR3 coding sequence is TGCAGCGTTGGAGGGACAGGGTCAACAGATACGCAGTATTTT.